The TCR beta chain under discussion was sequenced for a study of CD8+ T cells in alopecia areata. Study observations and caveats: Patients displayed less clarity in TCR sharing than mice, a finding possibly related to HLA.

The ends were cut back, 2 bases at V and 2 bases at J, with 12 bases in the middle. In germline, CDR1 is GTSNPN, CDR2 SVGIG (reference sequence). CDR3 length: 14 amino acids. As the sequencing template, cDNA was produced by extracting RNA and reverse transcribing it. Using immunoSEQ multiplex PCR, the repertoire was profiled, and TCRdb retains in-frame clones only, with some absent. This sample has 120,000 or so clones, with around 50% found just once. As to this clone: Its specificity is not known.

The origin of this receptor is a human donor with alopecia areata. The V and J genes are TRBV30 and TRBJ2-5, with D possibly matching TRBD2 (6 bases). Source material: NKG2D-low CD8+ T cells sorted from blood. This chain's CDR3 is CAWSKGSGQETQYF. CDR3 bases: TGTGCCTGGAGTAAAGGTAGCGGACAAGAGACCCAGTACTTC.